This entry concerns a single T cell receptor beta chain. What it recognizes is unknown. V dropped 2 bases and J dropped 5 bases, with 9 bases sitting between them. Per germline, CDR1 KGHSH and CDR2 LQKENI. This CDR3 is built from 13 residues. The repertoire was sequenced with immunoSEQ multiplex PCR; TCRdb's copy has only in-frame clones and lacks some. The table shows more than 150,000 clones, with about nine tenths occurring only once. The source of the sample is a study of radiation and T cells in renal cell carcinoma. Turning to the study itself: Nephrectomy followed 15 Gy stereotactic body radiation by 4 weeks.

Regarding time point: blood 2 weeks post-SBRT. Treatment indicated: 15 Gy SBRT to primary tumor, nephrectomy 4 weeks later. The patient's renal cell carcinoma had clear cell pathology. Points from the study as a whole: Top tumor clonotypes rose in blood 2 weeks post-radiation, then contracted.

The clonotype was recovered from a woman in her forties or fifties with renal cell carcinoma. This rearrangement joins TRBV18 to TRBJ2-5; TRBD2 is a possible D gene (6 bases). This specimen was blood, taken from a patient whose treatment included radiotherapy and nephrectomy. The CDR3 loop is CASSPNGGETQYF. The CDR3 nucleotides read TGTGCCAGCTCACCAAATGGGGGGGAGACCCAGTACTTC.